The 23 T cell receptor beta chains below were found in one sample sequenced in a study of T cell responses to AZD1222 COVID-19 vaccine (dated by TCRdb to about 2021). The protocol used for the library was the immunoSEQ multiplex PCR assay. TCRdb mirrors the immuneACCESS table, restricted to in-frame sequences. Some clones are absent from its copies; in checked studies, under half trace to an unresolved V gene, and the reason for the others is unknown. In all, the sample holds 100,000 to 150,000 clones, and 90% of those were seen once. Of the sample, approximately 7.5% falls within the top ten clones. What the time point label conveys for this sample: baseline before first vaccination. Sequenced material: peripheral blood, taken on day 0 of AZD1222 vaccination. These receptor sequences come from an adult in good health.

V is TRBV18 and J is TRBJ1-1, with D perhaps TRBD1 (6 bases). This CDR3 region has 14 residues. Germline CDR1 and CDR2: KGHSH and LQKENI. V was clipped by 6 bases and J by 2 bases, with 13 bases between them. The CDR3 coding sequence is TGTGCCAGCTCCAGAGACAGGTTCAACACTGAAGCTTTCTTT. Its protein product is CASSRDRFNTEAFF.

The chain couples TRBV19 to TRBJ2-2, with D possibly being TRBD1 or TRBD2 (5 bases each). This CDR3 contains 19 residues. The ends were cut back, 0 bases at V and 5 bases at J, with 22 bases in the middle. The V gene's germline CDR1 is LNHDA and CDR2 SQIVND (reference sequence). CDR3: CASSIEAGTSARRTGELFF. For the CDR3, the DNA is TGTGCCAGTAGTATAGAGGCAGGGACGTCGGCTCGTAGGACCGGGGAGCTGTTTTTT.

Comment on this clone: One end of the junction fails to match germline, which may point to a read error. The chain combines TRBV7-2 with TRBJ2-5; D tentatively fits TRBD1 or TRBD2 (6 bases each). CDR3 length equals 14 residues. Germline V gene sequence: CDR1 SGHTA, CDR2 FQGNSA. The CDR3 reads CASSFSGQQGTQYF. CDR3 sequence (DNA): TGTGCCAGCAGCTTTAGCGGACAGCAAGGGACCCAGTACTTC.

The chain links TRBV19 to TRBJ2-7; 9 bases are a match to TRBD2. Germline CDR1 and CDR2: LNHDA and SQIVND (reference sequence). Trimming at V came to 1 base and at J to 2 bases, leaving 6 bases not matched to a gene. CDR3 length equals 16 residues. The CDR3 reads CASSIVATSGAYEQYF. In nucleotides, the CDR3 is TGTGCCAGTAGTATAGTAGCGACTAGCGGAGCCTACGAGCAGTACTTC.

The chain couples TRBV2 to TRBJ1-5, with 7 bases identical to TRBD1. The CDR3 totals 15 residues. Germline V gene sequence: CDR1 SNHLY, CDR2 FYNNEI. Germline trimming cut 4 bases from V and 3 bases from J; bases unmatched to any gene: 6. The CDR3 bases are TGTGCCAGCAGTGGGGGCAGGGGGGACAATCAGCCCCAGCATTTT. Amino acid sequence: CASSGGRGDNQPQHF.

The J gene is TRBJ1-2, the V gene TRBV3-1 (or the pseudogene TRBV3-2); possibly TRBD1 for D (5 bases). The CDR3 totals 13 residues. V gave up 0 bases and J gave up 6 bases, with 8 bases separating them. In germline, CDR1 is LGHDT, CDR2 YNNKEL (reference sequence). CDR3 loop: CASSQDPRDGYTF. CDR3 DNA sequence: TGTGCCAGCAGCCAAGATCCCAGGGATGGCTACACCTTC.

The V call is TRBV27, the J call TRBJ2-3; 8 bases map to TRBD2. Germline V gene sequence: CDR1 MNHEY, CDR2 SMNVEV (reference sequence). J lost 4 bases, V lost 8 bases, and 11 bases had no gene match. The CDR3 runs to 15 residues. The CDR3 nucleotides read TGTGCCAGCTCTGGACCGGGAGGGAGGTCAGATACGCAGTATTTT. This codes for CASSGPGGRSDTQYF.

The gene calls are TRBV6-5 and TRBJ2-1; TRBD2 agrees at 13 bases. The CDR3 is 14 residues long. Germline V lookup: CDR1 MNHEY, CDR2 SVGAGI. V lost 8 bases and J lost 7; bases outside the gene matches: 5. The CDR3 reads CASGRTSGRNEQFF. As DNA, the CDR3 is TGTGCCAGCGGACGGACTAGCGGGAGAAATGAGCAGTTCTTC.

Only one count was recorded for this clone. The CDR3 DNA follows: TGTGCCAGCAGTTCAGTTGGAAATTCACCCCTCCACTTT. Protein: CASSSVGNSPLHF. The rearrangement uses TRBV6-2 or TRBV6-3 and TRBJ1-6, with D uncertain. Germline V lookup: CDR1 MNHEY, CDR2 SVGEGT. The V end was cut by 4 bases, the J end by 7 bases, with 8 bases between. The CDR3 consists of 13 residues.

The rearrangement uses TRBV19 and TRBJ2-7, with TRBD1 identical over 9 bases. Germline lookup yields CDR1 LNHDA and CDR2 SQIVND (reference sequence). The trim removed 6 bases at V and 2 bases at J, leaving 5 bases unmatched. There are 14 residues in the CDR3. The CDR3 DNA sequence: TGTGCCAGTAGCCTTGGGACAGGGCCCTACGAGCAGTACTTC. It translates to CASSLGTGPYEQYF.

The chain couples TRBV6-1 to TRBJ1-2; weak D call: TRBD1 (6 bases). Germline CDR1 is MNHNS and CDR2 is SASEGT. V was shortened by 7 bases and J by 8 bases, with 14 bases between the two germline ends. There are 12 residues in the CDR3. Written as DNA, the CDR3 is TGTGCCAGCACCGGAACAGGGAAGGGCTACACCTTC. It codes for CASTGTGKGYTF.

The chain uses TRBV10-3 and TRBJ2-7; D is undetermined. V lost 0 bases to trimming and J lost 3 bases, with 18 bases between them. The CDR3 covers 17 residues. Germline V lookup: CDR1 ENHRY, CDR2 SYGVKD. For the CDR3, the DNA is TGTGCCATCAGTGAGTCTTCAGTTATATTGGCTATCTACGAGCAGTACTTC. It codes for CAISESSVILAIYEQYF.

The chain couples TRBV5-1 to TRBJ2-5; 10 bases match TRBD2. Per germline, CDR1 SGHRS and CDR2 YFSETQ. The CDR3 loop spans 16 amino acids. Trimming at V came to 0 bases and at J to 1 base, leaving 3 bases not matched to a gene. The CDR3 spells CASSLGLAGVQETQYF. CDR3 DNA: TGCGCCAGCAGCTTGGGCCTAGCGGGAGTCCAAGAGACCCAGTACTTC.

The chain combines TRBV6-1 with TRBJ2-1, with D perhaps TRBD1 (6 bases). The CDR3 is 12 residues long. With 2 bases removed from V and 12 bases from J, the gap between germline ends came to 11 bases. Germline V gene data show CDR1 as MNHNS and CDR2 as SASEGT. The CDR3 coding sequence is TGTGCCAGCAGTGAAACAGGGACGGGGCAGTTCTTC. It encodes CASSETGTGQFF.

V gene TRBV6-1 combines with J gene TRBJ1-5; maybe TRBD1 (5 bases). The CDR3 consists of 16 residues. From germline, CDR1 is MNHNS and CDR2 SASEGT. The V and J ends lost 3 bases and 0 bases respectively, with 12 bases between them. In DNA, the CDR3 is TGTGCCAGCAGTGATCAGGGTGGATATAGCAATCAGCCCCAGCATTTT. Its translation is CASSDQGGYSNQPQHF.

This clone is a singleton in its sample. The rearrangement links TRBV20-1 to TRBJ2-3, with D perhaps assigned TRBD1 or TRBD2 (6 bases each). The CDR3 consists of 15 residues. Trimming stripped 3 bases from V and 5 bases from J, with 18 bases between. CDR1 is DFQATT and CDR2 is SNEGSKA in the germline V gene (reference sequence). The CDR3 protein is CSASRTGARGDTQYF. As DNA, the CDR3 is TGCAGTGCTAGTAGGACGGGGGCAAGAGGAGATACGCAGTATTTT.

The CDR3 here is CASTPTPANTEAFF. CDR3 sequence (DNA): TGTGCCAGTACTCCAACCCCAGCGAACACTGAAGCTTTCTTT. The chain has TRBV19 and TRBJ1-1; D is uncertain. The CDR3 spans 14 residues. With 7 bases removed from V and 1 base from J, the gap between germline ends came to 13 bases. Looked up from germline, CDR1 is LNHDA and CDR2 is SQIVND (reference sequence).

The chain has TRBV4-1 and TRBJ2-2; TRBD1 matches at 8 bases. Germline CDR1 MGHRA, CDR2 YSYEKL. The CDR3 has 16 residues. The junction had 1 base not matched to a gene; V was cut back by 0 bases and J by 1 base. CDR3: CASSQEGTGNTGELFF. The CDR3 bases are TGCGCCAGCAGCCAAGAAGGGACAGGGAACACCGGGGAGCTGTTTTTT.

The V and J genes are TRBV18 and TRBJ1-5, with D uncertain. V dropped 3 bases and J dropped 5 bases, with 17 bases sitting between them. CDR3 length: 16 amino acids. Germline V lookup: CDR1 KGHSH, CDR2 LQKENI. The DNA for the CDR3 is TGTGCCAGCTCACCTAACGTCACGGGTTTCGATCAGCCCCAGCATTTT. This sequence encodes CASSPNVTGFDQPQHF.

Written as DNA, the CDR3 is TGTGCCAGCAGCTTGGGAGGGAGAACAGATACGCAGTATTTT. Translated, it gives CASSLGGRTDTQYF. The genes are TRBV5-4 and TRBJ2-3; D may be TRBD2 (5 bases). With 0 bases removed from V and 3 bases from J, the gap between germline ends came to 8 bases. The CDR3 extends over 14 amino acids. Germline V gene data show CDR1 as SGHNT and CDR2 as YYREEE (reference sequence).

The rearrangement uses TRBV24-1 and TRBJ2-3; 8 bases line up with TRBD1. This CDR3 comprises 16 residues. Germline assignment: CDR1 KGHDR and CDR2 SFDVKD. With 4 bases clipped from V and 4 bases from J, the junction kept 9 bases outside the gene matches. This chain's CDR3 is CATSEFGTGGADTQYF. DNA of the CDR3: TGTGCCACCAGTGAGTTTGGGACAGGTGGCGCAGATACGCAGTATTTT.

The chain recombines TRBV28 with TRBJ2-7; TRBD2 matches 10 bases. The germline V gene has CDR1 MDHEN and CDR2 SYDVKM. The CDR3 is 15 amino acids. V trimming: 3 bases; J trimming: 3 bases; junction bases outside the gene matches: 5. The CDR3 sequence: CASSFAASGSYEQYF. The CDR3 coding sequence is TGTGCCAGCAGTTTTGCGGCTAGCGGGAGCTACGAGCAGTACTTC.

V is TRBV9 and J is TRBJ1-3; perhaps TRBD1 as D (5 bases). V dropped 4 bases and J dropped 0 bases, with 11 bases sitting between them. The CDR3 loop spans 15 amino acids. Germline V gene sequence: CDR1 SGDLS, CDR2 YYNGEE. The CDR3 DNA is TGTGCCAGCAGCCGGGACTCGAGCTCTGGAAACACCATATATTTT. This sequence encodes CASSRDSSSGNTIYF.